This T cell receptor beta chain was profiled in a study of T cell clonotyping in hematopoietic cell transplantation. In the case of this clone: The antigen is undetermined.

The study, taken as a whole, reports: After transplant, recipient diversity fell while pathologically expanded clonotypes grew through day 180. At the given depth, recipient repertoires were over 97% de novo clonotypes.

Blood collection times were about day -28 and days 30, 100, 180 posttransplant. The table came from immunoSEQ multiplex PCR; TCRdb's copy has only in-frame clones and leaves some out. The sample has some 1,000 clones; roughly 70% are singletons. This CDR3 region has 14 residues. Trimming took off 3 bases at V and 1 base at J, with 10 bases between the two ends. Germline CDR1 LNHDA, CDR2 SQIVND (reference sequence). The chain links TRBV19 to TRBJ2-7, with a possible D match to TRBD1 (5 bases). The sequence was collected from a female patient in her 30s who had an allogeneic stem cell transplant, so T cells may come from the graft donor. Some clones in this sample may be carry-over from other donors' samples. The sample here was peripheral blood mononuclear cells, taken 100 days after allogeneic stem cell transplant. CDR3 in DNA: TGTGCCAGTAGTATCACAGGACAATCCTACGAGCAGTACTTC. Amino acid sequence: CASSITGQSYEQYF.